The present TCR beta chain was sequenced within a study of control samples from healthy donors and cancer patients. The CDR3 loop spans 16 amino acids. The germline V gene encodes CDR1 SGHRS and CDR2 YFSETQ. Unmatched junction bases numbered 8, after V lost 2 bases and J lost 4 bases. Repertoires were generated with immunoSEQ multiplex PCR, while TCRdb's copy carries only in-frame clones and drops some. The repertoire consists of some 28,000 clones, with 85% to 90% occurring once and the leading ten covering roughly 1.6%. The rearrangement uses TRBV5-1 and TRBJ2-5; 10 bases map to TRBD1. The sequence was collected from a woman between 40 and 55 years old with lung cancer. The sequenced sample consisted of PBMCs. CDR3 bases: TGCGCCAGCAGCTTATCCGGGACAGGGGCGCCAGAGACCCAGTACTTC. This translates into CASSLSGTGAPETQYF.